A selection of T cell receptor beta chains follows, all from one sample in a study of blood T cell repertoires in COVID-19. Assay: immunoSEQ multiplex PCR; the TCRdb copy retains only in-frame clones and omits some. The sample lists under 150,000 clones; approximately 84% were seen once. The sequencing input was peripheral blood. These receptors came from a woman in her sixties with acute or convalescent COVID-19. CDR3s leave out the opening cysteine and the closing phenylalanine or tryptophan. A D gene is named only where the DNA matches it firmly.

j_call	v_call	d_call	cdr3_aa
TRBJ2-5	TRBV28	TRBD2	ASSRGRLAGWGETQY
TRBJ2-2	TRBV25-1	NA	ASRGFGYTGELF
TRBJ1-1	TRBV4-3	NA	ASSQTTGLTEAF
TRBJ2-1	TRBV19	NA	ASTEGGRWYNEQF
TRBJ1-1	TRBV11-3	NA	ASSAGGTEAF
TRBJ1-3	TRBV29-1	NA	SAEGSGNTIY
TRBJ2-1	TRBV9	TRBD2	ASSIAGRSSYNEQF
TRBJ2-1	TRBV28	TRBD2	ASSSASGKSSYNEQF
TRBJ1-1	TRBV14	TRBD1	ASSQTGGSLEAF
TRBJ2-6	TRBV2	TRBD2	AGGAGPLGANVLT
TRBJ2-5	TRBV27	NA	ASSLMGDGTQY
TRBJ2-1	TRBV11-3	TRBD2	ASRARRAGLAGTFEQF
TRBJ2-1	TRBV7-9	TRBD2	ASSLAAGLAGSYNEQF
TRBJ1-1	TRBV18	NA	ASSPRHRTTEAF
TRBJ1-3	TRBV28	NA	ASSLYTGKVGNTIY
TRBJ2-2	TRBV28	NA	ASSTPDRSTGELF
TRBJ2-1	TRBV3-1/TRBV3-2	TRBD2	ASSQDLVAGGLNEQF